Described below is a single TCR beta chain sequence and its context. What it binds is not known. V lost 2 bases and J lost 5, with 6 bases in between. CDR3 length equals 12 residues. The germline gives CDR1 SEHNR, CDR2 FQNEAQ (reference sequence). The sample is drawn from a study of cytomegalovirus exposure and HLA in healthy donors. About the research overall: The study's early data release held about 85 million unique TCRs from HLA-typed donors. Whole-study findings and limits: Presence/absence analyses supposed approximately even sequencing depth among donors. Cytomegalovirus association was listed for 164 TCR beta chains.

Amplification used 60 Vbeta primers and 13 Jbeta primers. Assay: immunoSEQ multiplex PCR; the TCRdb copy retains only in-frame clones and omits some. Altogether about 57,000 clones are present, approximately 72% being singletons, with the ten largest covering about 9.3%. Sequencing used PBMCs. The chain uses TRBV7-9 and TRBJ1-1; D may be TRBD1 (5 bases). This receptor was taken from a woman aged 45-59 years in good health and CMV-seronegative. The CDR3 DNA reads as TGTGCCAGCAGCTTACCAGGGACTGAAGCTTTCTTT. Protein: CASSLPGTEAFF. The full variable domain, completed using reference TRBV7-9 and TRBJ1-1, is DTGVSQNPRHKITKRGQNVTFRCDPISEHNRLYWYRQTLGQGPEFLTYFQNEAQLEKSRLLSDRFSAERPKGSFSTLEIQRTEQGDSAMYLCASSLPGTEAFFGQGTRLTVV.